This TCR beta chain originates from a study of cytomegalovirus exposure and HLA in healthy donors. The PCR made use of 60 Vbeta and 13 Jbeta primers. Sequenced by immunoSEQ multiplex PCR; TCRdb stores in-frame clones only, minus some. The table lists around 250,000 clones, 81% of them singletons. Note on this clone: Antigen: not known.

Germline V gives CDR1 MNHEY, CDR2 SVGAGI. J lost 1 base, V lost 4 bases, and 10 bases had no gene match. The CDR3 is 16 residues long. The study, taken as a whole, reports: A later analysis linked a missense variant in DCLRE1C to the trimming of TCR beta V and J genes.

This chain uses TRBV6-5 with TRBJ2-7; 7 nucleotides line up with TRBD2. Sequencing was carried out using PBMCs. The TCR comes from a woman aged 55 to 70 in good health and CMV-seropositive. The CDR3 reads CASSSREGRTSYEQYF. The CDR3 DNA reads as TGTGCCAGCAGTTCTAGGGAGGGGAGAACATCCTACGAGCAGTACTTC.